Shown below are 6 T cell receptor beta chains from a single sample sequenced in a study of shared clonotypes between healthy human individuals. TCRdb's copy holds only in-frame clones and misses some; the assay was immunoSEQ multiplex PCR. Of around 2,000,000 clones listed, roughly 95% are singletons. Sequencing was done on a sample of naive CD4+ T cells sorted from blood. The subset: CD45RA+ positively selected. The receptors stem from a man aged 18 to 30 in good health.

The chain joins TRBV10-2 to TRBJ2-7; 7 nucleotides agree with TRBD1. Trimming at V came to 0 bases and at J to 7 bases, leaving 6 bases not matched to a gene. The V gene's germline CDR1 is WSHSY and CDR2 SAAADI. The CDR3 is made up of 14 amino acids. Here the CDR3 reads CASSESPVRGEQYF. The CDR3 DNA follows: TGCGCCAGCAGTGAGTCCCCGGTCAGGGGGGAGCAGTACTTC.

This CDR3 is CASRRGAVGGYTF. Written as DNA, the CDR3 is TGTGCCAGCAGGAGGGGGGCAGTCGGTGGCTACACCTTC. The chain links TRBV28 to TRBJ1-2; D is perhaps TRBD1 (6 bases). Trimming pared 6 bases from V and 7 bases from J, leaving 15 bases between. The CDR3 is 13 amino acids. In germline, CDR1 is MDHEN, CDR2 SYDVKM.

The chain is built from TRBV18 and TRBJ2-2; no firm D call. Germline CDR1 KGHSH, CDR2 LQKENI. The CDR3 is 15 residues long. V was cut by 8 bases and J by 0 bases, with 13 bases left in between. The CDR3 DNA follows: TGTGCCAGCAAGGGCGAGCCCGCGAACACCGGGGAGCTGTTTTTT. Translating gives CASKGEPANTGELFF.

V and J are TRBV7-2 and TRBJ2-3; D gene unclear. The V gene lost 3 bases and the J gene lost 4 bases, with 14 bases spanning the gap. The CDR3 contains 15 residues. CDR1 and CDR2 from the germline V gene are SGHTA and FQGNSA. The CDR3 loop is CASSLDGLSADTQYF. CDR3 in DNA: TGTGCCAGCAGCTTGGACGGGCTGTCAGCAGATACGCAGTATTTT.

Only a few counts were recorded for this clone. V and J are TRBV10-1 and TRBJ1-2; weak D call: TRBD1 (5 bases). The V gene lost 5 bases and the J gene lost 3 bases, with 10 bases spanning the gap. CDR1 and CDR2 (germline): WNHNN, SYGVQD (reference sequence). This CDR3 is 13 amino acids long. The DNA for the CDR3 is TGCGCCAGCAGTCCAGGGACGGACTATGGCTACACCTTC. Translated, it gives CASSPGTDYGYTF.

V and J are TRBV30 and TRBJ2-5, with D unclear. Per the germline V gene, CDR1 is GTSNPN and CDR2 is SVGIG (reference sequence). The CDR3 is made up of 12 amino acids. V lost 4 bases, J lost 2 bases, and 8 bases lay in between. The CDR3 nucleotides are TGTGCCTGGACACTAACTCAAGAGACCCAGTACTTC. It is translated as CAWTLTQETQYF.